Detailed here is one T cell receptor (beta chain). Its antigen is unidentified. These data originate in a study of T cell repertoires in cytomegalovirus infection. At the level of the study: Shared public TCR beta signatures pointed to both CMV infection and a matching HLA type.

Notes on the study in general: Cumulative public TCR beta family frequency identified CMV carriers with the relevant HLA. What dominated the ex vivo response were HLA-C-restricted CMV-specific TCR beta clonotypes.

TCRdb processed the reads anew with MiXCR; each CDR3 protein has one entry. The data hold a few hundred thousand distinct CDR3 sequences, with more than 20% observed a single time. Germline V gene data show CDR1 as SQVTM and CDR2 as ANQGSEA. CDR3 length equals 14 residues. V trimming: 6 bases; J trimming: 9 bases; junction bases outside the gene matches: 10. The sequence was obtained from a human donor in good health (CMV status not recorded). Some clones in this sample may be carry-over from other donors' samples. The sample taken for sequencing was PBMCs. This chain joins TRBV29-1 and TRBJ2-1; 11 positions agree with TRBD2. CDR3 amino acids: CSVHLGLAGGEQFF. CDR3 nucleotides: TGCAGCGTGCACCTTGGTCTAGCGGGAGGTGAGCAGTTCTTC.